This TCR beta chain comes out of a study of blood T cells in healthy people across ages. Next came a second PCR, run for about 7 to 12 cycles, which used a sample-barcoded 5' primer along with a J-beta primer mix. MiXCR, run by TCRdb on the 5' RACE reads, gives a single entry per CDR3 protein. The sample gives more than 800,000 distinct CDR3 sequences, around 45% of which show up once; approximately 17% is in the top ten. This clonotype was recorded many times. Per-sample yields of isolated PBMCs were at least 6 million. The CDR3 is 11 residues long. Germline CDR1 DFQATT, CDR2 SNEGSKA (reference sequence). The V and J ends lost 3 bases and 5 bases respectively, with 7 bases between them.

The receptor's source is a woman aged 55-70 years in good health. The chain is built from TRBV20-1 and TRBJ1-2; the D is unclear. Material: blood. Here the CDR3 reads CSARGGYGYTF. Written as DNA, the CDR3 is TGCAGTGCTAGGGGAGGGTATGGCTACACCTTC.